The entry below gives a single T cell receptor (beta chain) sequence along with its context. Its antigen is still unknown. The data were obtained in a study of T cell responses to AZD1222 COVID-19 vaccine. General study points: Epitopes outside B.1.351 and B.1.1.7 mutated regions reportedly drew nearly half of spike TCRs. Most donors were white British, females outnumbered males, and clonal diversity was possibly underestimated.

Germline CDR1 is SGDLS and CDR2 is YYNGEE. Trimming cost V 4 bases and J 0 bases, with 12 bases left between them. The CDR3 length is 15 residues. Generated by immunoSEQ multiplex PCR, the TCRdb table keeps only in-frame clones and is missing some. The sample carries some 140,000 clones, about 87% recorded once. The TCR sequence derives from an adult in good health. The input for sequencing was peripheral blood, taken on day 0 of AZD1222 vaccination. V gene TRBV9 combines with J gene TRBJ2-3; maybe TRBD2 (6 bases). In DNA form, the CDR3 reads TGTGCCAGCAGCAGACGGGACTTTAGCACAGATACGCAGTATTTT. Amino acid sequence: CASSRRDFSTDTQYF.